Listed below are T cell receptor beta chains from one sample, sequenced in a study of T-cell memory formation after mild COVID-19. TCRdb passed the 5' RACE reads through MiXCR, listing each CDR3 protein once. The repertoire consists of more than 150,000 distinct CDR3 sequences, with around 18% occurring once and the leading ten covering more than 3%. Sequencing used PBMCs or a T cell subset sorted from them (not recorded which). The receptors stem from a man younger than 30 who had mild COVID-19 (a few samples of this study predate the infection). Cell type and time point are not known. Each CDR3 is given with its conserved first and last residue. Fields, in order: V gene, J gene, clone size, D gene, CDR3 protein, CDR3 DNA. D genes are given only for firm matches. A clone size is listed for some rows: how often the clone was seen (once, few, many), or a class if it is expanded.

V gene: TRBV5-1
J gene: TRBJ1-1
clone size: NA
D gene: NA
CDR3 protein: CASHHPDRLSEAFF
CDR3 DNA: TGCGCCAGCCACCACCCGGACAGATTGTCTGAAGCTTTCTTT

V gene: TRBV9
J gene: TRBJ2-3
clone size: NA
D gene: TRBD2
CDR3 protein: CASSVFGTSYDTQYF
CDR3 DNA: TGTGCCAGCAGCGTGTTTGGGACTAGCTACGATACGCAGTATTTT

V gene: TRBV12-3/TRBV12-4
J gene: TRBJ2-5
clone size: NA
D gene: NA
CDR3 protein: CASSPGQRQETQYF
CDR3 DNA: TGTGCCAGCAGCCCCGGACAGCGGCAAGAGACCCAGTACTTC

V gene: TRBV7-2
J gene: TRBJ2-3
clone size: NA
D gene: NA
CDR3 protein: CASSLGSGTDTQYF
CDR3 DNA: TGTGCCAGCAGCTTAGGAAGCGGCACAGATACGCAGTATTTT

V gene: TRBV7-2
J gene: TRBJ2-1
clone size: NA
D gene: TRBD2
CDR3 protein: CASSITGTSGFNNEQFF
CDR3 DNA: TGTGCCAGCAGCATAACCGGGACTAGCGGGTTTAACAATGAGCAGTTCTTC

V gene: TRBV2
J gene: TRBJ1-5
clone size: NA
D gene: NA
CDR3 protein: CASSLGWGWNQPQHF
CDR3 DNA: TGTGCCAGCAGCCTAGGGTGGGGATGGAATCAGCCCCAGCATTTT

V gene: TRBV15
J gene: TRBJ1-2
clone size: NA
D gene: NA
CDR3 protein: CATSGRTETTTF
CDR3 DNA: TGTGCCACCAGCGGACGGACAGAGACAACGACCTTC

V gene: TRBV20-1
J gene: TRBJ1-2
clone size: NA
D gene: TRBD1
CDR3 protein: CSASHRGNYGYTF
CDR3 DNA: TGCAGTGCTAGTCACAGGGGCAACTATGGCTACACCTTC

V gene: TRBV5-1
J gene: TRBJ2-1
clone size: few
D gene: NA
CDR3 protein: CASNSDHNEQFF
CDR3 DNA: TGCGCCAGCAACTCGGACCACAATGAGCAGTTCTTC

V gene: TRBV7-2
J gene: TRBJ2-3
clone size: few
D gene: NA
CDR3 protein: CASSQGGAGGDTQYF
CDR3 DNA: TGTGCCAGCAGCCAGGGGGGGGCAGGGGGAGATACGCAGTATTTT

V gene: TRBV5-5
J gene: TRBJ1-6
clone size: few
D gene: NA
CDR3 protein: CASRAPRAGYNSPLHF
CDR3 DNA: TGTGCCAGCAGAGCCCCCCGCGCTGGATATAATTCACCCCTCCACTTT

V gene: TRBV6-5
J gene: TRBJ2-5
clone size: NA
D gene: NA
CDR3 protein: CASSYSSGPIETQYF
CDR3 DNA: TGTGCCAGCAGTTACTCGTCAGGTCCCATTGAGACCCAGTACTTC

V gene: TRBV10-3
J gene: TRBJ2-3
clone size: few
D gene: TRBD2
CDR3 protein: CAISQLAGSTDTQYF
CDR3 DNA: TGTGCCATCAGCCAACTAGCGGGGAGCACAGATACGCAGTATTTT

V gene: TRBV2
J gene: TRBJ2-1
clone size: many
D gene: NA
CDR3 protein: CASRRGGDEQFF
CDR3 DNA: TGTGCCAGCAGGAGGGGGGGGGATGAGCAGTTCTTC

V gene: TRBV30
J gene: TRBJ1-2
clone size: few
D gene: NA
CDR3 protein: CAWSVQSYGYTF
CDR3 DNA: TGTGCCTGGAGTGTACAGTCCTATGGCTACACCTTC

V gene: TRBV7-3
J gene: TRBJ2-3
clone size: few
D gene: NA
CDR3 protein: CASSSRRVTDTQYF
CDR3 DNA: TGTGCCAGCAGCTCCCGGCGTGTGACAGATACGCAGTATTTT

V gene: TRBV20-1
J gene: TRBJ1-5
clone size: NA
D gene: TRBD1
CDR3 protein: CSATGGSGQPQHF
CDR3 DNA: TGCAGTGCTACAGGGGGCTCGGGGCAGCCCCAGCATTTT

V gene: TRBV4-3
J gene: TRBJ1-5
clone size: NA
D gene: TRBD1
CDR3 protein: CASSQAQGGGQPQHF
CDR3 DNA: TGCGCCAGCAGCCAAGCACAGGGGGGTGGGCAGCCCCAGCATTTT

V gene: TRBV4-1
J gene: TRBJ1-2
clone size: few
D gene: TRBD1
CDR3 protein: CASSVRDRVRYGYTF
CDR3 DNA: TGCGCCAGCAGCGTCCGGGACAGGGTTCGATATGGCTACACCTTC

V gene: TRBV7-2
J gene: TRBJ1-5
clone size: few
D gene: NA
CDR3 protein: CASSLGARENQPQHF
CDR3 DNA: TGTGCCAGCAGCTTAGGGGCACGGGAAAATCAGCCCCAGCATTTT

V gene: TRBV5-1
J gene: TRBJ2-6
clone size: few
D gene: NA
CDR3 protein: CASSADSFSGANVLTF
CDR3 DNA: TGCGCCAGCAGCGCTGACAGCTTCTCTGGGGCCAACGTCCTGACTTTC

V gene: TRBV20-1
J gene: TRBJ1-5
clone size: once
D gene: NA
CDR3 protein: CSARDQGRGYNQPQHF
CDR3 DNA: TGCAGTGCTAGAGATCAAGGCAGGGGCTACAATCAGCCCCAGCATTTT

V gene: TRBV5-1
J gene: TRBJ1-2
clone size: NA
D gene: TRBD1
CDR3 protein: CASSRDRVFYGYTF
CDR3 DNA: TGCGCCAGCAGCAGGGACAGGGTTTTCTATGGCTACACCTTC

V gene: TRBV7-8
J gene: TRBJ2-7
clone size: NA
D gene: NA
CDR3 protein: CASSPGQGGSYEQYF
CDR3 DNA: TGTGCCAGCAGCCCGGGCCAGGGGGGTTCCTACGAGCAGTACTTC

V gene: TRBV7-2
J gene: TRBJ2-1
clone size: NA
D gene: TRBD1
CDR3 protein: CASSRDRGDNEQFF
CDR3 DNA: TGTGCCAGCAGCCGGGACAGGGGAGACAATGAGCAGTTCTTC

V gene: TRBV3-1
J gene: TRBJ1-5
clone size: NA
D gene: NA
CDR3 protein: CASSLRASLPQHF
CDR3 DNA: TGTGCCAGCAGCCTCCGAGCTTCTCTGCCCCAGCATTTT

V gene: TRBV4-3
J gene: TRBJ1-3
clone size: few
D gene: TRBD1
CDR3 protein: CASSQNKAGDRGPGNTIYF
CDR3 DNA: TGCGCCAGCAGCCAGAATAAGGCCGGGGACAGGGGCCCTGGAAACACCATATATTTT

V gene: TRBV5-1
J gene: TRBJ1-1
clone size: NA
D gene: NA
CDR3 protein: CASSLVGRVGAFF
CDR3 DNA: TGCGCCAGCAGCTTGGTCGGGAGGGTAGGCGCTTTCTTT

V gene: TRBV5-5
J gene: TRBJ1-1
clone size: few
D gene: NA
CDR3 protein: CASSLFPMNTEAFF
CDR3 DNA: TGTGCCAGCAGCTTGTTCCCTATGAACACTGAAGCTTTCTTT

V gene: TRBV4-2
J gene: TRBJ2-7
clone size: few
D gene: TRBD1
CDR3 protein: CASSQGQADEQYF
CDR3 DNA: TGTGCCAGCAGCCAGGGACAGGCGGACGAGCAGTACTTC

V gene: TRBV6-6
J gene: TRBJ2-7
clone size: few
D gene: NA
CDR3 protein: CASRPDRYEQYF
CDR3 DNA: TGTGCCAGCAGGCCCGACAGATACGAGCAGTACTTC

V gene: TRBV20-1
J gene: TRBJ1-5
clone size: NA
D gene: NA
CDR3 protein: CSPAQGGNQPQHF
CDR3 DNA: TGCAGTCCAGCACAGGGTGGCAATCAGCCCCAGCATTTT

V gene: TRBV20-1
J gene: TRBJ2-3
clone size: NA
D gene: NA
CDR3 protein: CSAEGGVTADTQYF
CDR3 DNA: TGCAGTGCTGAGGGGGGTGTCACCGCAGATACGCAGTATTTT

V gene: TRBV6-5
J gene: TRBJ2-3
clone size: few
D gene: NA
CDR3 protein: CASIAGSTDTQYF
CDR3 DNA: TGTGCCAGCATTGCGGGGAGCACAGATACGCAGTATTTT

V gene: TRBV28
J gene: TRBJ2-3
clone size: few
D gene: NA
CDR3 protein: CASSFTPGEGTDTQYF
CDR3 DNA: TGTGCCAGCAGTTTTACTCCGGGAGAGGGCACAGATACGCAGTATTTT

V gene: TRBV5-1
J gene: TRBJ1-2
clone size: many
D gene: NA
CDR3 protein: CASSQDSPNYGYTF
CDR3 DNA: TGCGCCAGCAGCCAAGACAGCCCTAACTATGGCTACACCTTC

V gene: TRBV20-1
J gene: TRBJ1-5
clone size: NA
D gene: NA
CDR3 protein: CSGGADPDQPQHF
CDR3 DNA: TGCAGTGGGGGGGCCGACCCGGATCAGCCCCAGCATTTT

V gene: TRBV11-2
J gene: TRBJ2-1
clone size: few
D gene: TRBD1
CDR3 protein: CASSSDRAKEQFF
CDR3 DNA: TGTGCCAGCAGCTCGGACAGGGCAAAAGAGCAGTTCTTC

V gene: TRBV7-9
J gene: TRBJ1-6
clone size: few
D gene: TRBD1
CDR3 protein: CASSQGQGNSPLHF
CDR3 DNA: TGTGCCAGCAGTCAGGGACAGGGAAATTCACCCCTCCACTTT

V gene: TRBV12-3/TRBV12-4
J gene: TRBJ1-2
clone size: few
D gene: TRBD1
CDR3 protein: CASRQQGARGYTF
CDR3 DNA: TGTGCCAGCAGGCAGCAGGGGGCGCGGGGCTACACCTTC

V gene: TRBV5-1
J gene: TRBJ1-1
clone size: NA
D gene: NA
CDR3 protein: CASSLTSSVGKGLAEAFF
CDR3 DNA: TGCGCCAGCAGCCTAACTAGTTCAGTGGGCAAGGGGCTGGCAGAAGCTTTCTTT

V gene: TRBV12-3/TRBV12-4
J gene: TRBJ2-2
clone size: NA
D gene: NA
CDR3 protein: CAFRTTGTGELFF
CDR3 DNA: TGTGCTTTCCGGACAACTGGCACCGGGGAGCTGTTTTTT

V gene: TRBV4-1
J gene: TRBJ2-2
clone size: NA
D gene: TRBD2
CDR3 protein: CASSQTGTSKTGELFF
CDR3 DNA: TGCGCCAGCAGCCAGACCGGGACTAGTAAAACCGGGGAGCTGTTTTTT

V gene: TRBV7-8
J gene: TRBJ1-2
clone size: NA
D gene: TRBD1
CDR3 protein: CASSFRTGGTKGYTF
CDR3 DNA: TGTGCCAGCAGCTTTCGGACAGGGGGCACGAAAGGCTACACCTTC

V gene: TRBV3-1
J gene: TRBJ1-5
clone size: NA
D gene: NA
CDR3 protein: CASSQGMTGNQPQHF
CDR3 DNA: TGTGCCAGCAGCCAGGGCATGACAGGCAATCAGCCCCAGCATTTT

V gene: TRBV4-1
J gene: TRBJ2-3
clone size: many
D gene: NA
CDR3 protein: CASSQEGPPNTDTQYF
CDR3 DNA: TGCGCCAGCAGCCAAGAAGGTCCGCCTAACACAGATACGCAGTATTTT

V gene: TRBV12-3/TRBV12-4
J gene: TRBJ1-5
clone size: many
D gene: TRBD1
CDR3 protein: CASSGTGGDQPQHF
CDR3 DNA: TGTGCCAGCAGTGGCACAGGGGGCGATCAGCCCCAGCATTTT

V gene: TRBV4-1
J gene: TRBJ1-2
clone size: few
D gene: NA
CDR3 protein: CASSQVGGYTF
CDR3 DNA: TGCGCCAGCAGCCAAGTGGGTGGCTACACCTTC